These T cell receptor beta chains were read from a single sample in a study of technical replicates of blood from a few donors. Only in-frame clones appear in the TCRdb table, and some are missing; sequencing was by immunoSEQ multiplex PCR. The table records about 88,000 clones, more than 85% of them present only once. Sequencing was done on a sample of T cells isolated from PBMCs. The receptors come from a human donor in good health. Both conserved end residues are part of each CDR3. D genes are given only for firm matches. A clone size is listed for some rows: how often the clone was seen (once, few, many), or a class if it is expanded.

v_call	clone_size	d_call	j_call	cdr3_nt	cdr3_aa
TRBV7-9	NA	NA	TRBJ1-4	TGTGCCAGCAAGCGGGCCCCTAATGAAAAACTGTTTTTT	CASKRAPNEKLFF
TRBV6-5	NA	NA	TRBJ2-5	TGTGCCAGCAGTTACTCGAACGGGGAGACCCAGTACTTC	CASSYSNGETQYF
TRBV9	once	TRBD2	TRBJ2-3	TGTGCCAGCAGCGTGACTAGCGGAGCCCGCACAGATACGCAGTATTTT	CASSVTSGARTDTQYF
TRBV19	NA	TRBD1	TRBJ1-1	TGTGCCAGTAGTGGGGGACAGGGAGGGACTGAAGCTTTCTTT	CASSGGQGGTEAFF
TRBV28	NA	NA	TRBJ2-5	TGTGCCAGCTCCCTGGTTGCAGGGGCGGTGGAGACCCAGTACTTC	CASSLVAGAVETQYF
TRBV10-3	NA	TRBD1	TRBJ1-4	TGTGCCATCAGTGAGCTACCGGGACAGGGAACTTCTAATGAAAAACTGTTTTTT	CAISELPGQGTSNEKLFF
TRBV19	NA	NA	TRBJ2-6	TGTGCCAGTTTATATGCTGGGGCCAACGTCCTGACTTTC	CASLYAGANVLTF
TRBV5-1	NA	NA	TRBJ1-3	TGCGCCAGCAGCTTGGACGGCAGGCGCTCTGGAAACACCATATATTTT	CASSLDGRRSGNTIYF
TRBV5-1	NA	NA	TRBJ1-2	TGCGCCAGCAGCTTGGAGAGCGGGATTTCTGGCTACACCTTC	CASSLESGISGYTF
TRBV2	NA	NA	TRBJ1-5	TGTGCCAGCAGTGGAGGCCGTAATCAGCCCCAGCATTTT	CASSGGRNQPQHF
TRBV6-5	few	NA	TRBJ1-5	TGTGCCAGCAGCCGGACACCTTTTCATCAGCCCCAGCATTTT	CASSRTPFHQPQHF
TRBV6-1	NA	NA	TRBJ2-5	TGTGCCGCTAGAGTGATGGGTCAAGAGACCCAGTACTTC	CAARVMGQETQYF
TRBV9	NA	NA	TRBJ2-7	TGTGCCAGCAGCGTAGGAATTAGCTCCGTGTACGAGCAGTACTTC	CASSVGISSVYEQYF
TRBV7-2	once	NA	TRBJ2-1	TGTGCCAGCAGCTCGGAGCCGGGACACCTCTACAATGAGCAGTTCTTC	CASSSEPGHLYNEQFF